This T cell receptor beta chain was documented in a study of blood T cell repertoires in COVID-19. Germline CDR1 is MDHEN and CDR2 is SYDVKM. V lost 8 bases and J lost 4, with 11 bases in between. CDR3 size: 12 residues. Recruitment covered about 26 US areas and drew participants whose ages spanned roughly 18 to 100 years. Per the original methods: Reference gene primers were amplified, and this amplification served to estimate nucleated cell counts. The assay was immunoSEQ multiplex PCR, and TCRdb's table has in-frame clones only and misses some. V and J calls and clone size come straight from that table; D and trimming were deduced from the DNA. The table includes a few hundred thousand clones, 86% detected once.

The chain recombines TRBV28 with TRBJ1-2; TRBD1 is a possible D gene (6 bases). Specimen: PBMCs or T cells enriched from blood (not recorded which). This sequence was found in a woman in her thirties or forties with acute COVID-19. As DNA, the CDR3 is TGTGCCAGCGCGGACAGCTTCTATGGCTACACCTTC. It yields the protein CASADSFYGYTF.